What follows is one TCR beta chain and its context. Its specificity is not known. The same CDR3 is also encoded by other DNA sequences in this sample. Germline-derived CDR1 and CDR2 are LGHNA and YSLEER. V dropped 4 bases and J dropped 2; count of bases not matched to a gene: 4. The CDR3 spans 14 residues. Measured with immunoSEQ multiplex PCR; TCRdb has only the in-frame clones, and not every one. Seen here are fewer than 600,000 clones, approximately 77% observed once, and the top ten hold more than 10%. The sample is drawn from a study of shared clonotypes between healthy human individuals. Points from the study as a whole: Only blood samples were collected, and tissue repertoires likely differ.

The sequenced material came from PBMCs. V and J are TRBV4-3 and TRBJ2-7, with 8 bases matching TRBD2. The TCR was taken from a woman between 35 and 50 years old in good health. Some clones in this sample may be carry-over from other donors' samples. The CDR3, as DNA: TGCGCCAGCAGCCCGGGACTAGGGGCCTACGAGCAGTACTTC. This translates into CASSPGLGAYEQYF.